This T cell receptor (beta chain) was captured in a study of human T cells and chemical hapten exposure. TCRdb processed the 5' RACE reads anew with MiXCR; each CDR3 protein has one entry. This table holds approximately 81,000 distinct CDR3 sequences, 7% to 8% found once. This clonotype showed up just a few times. Germline lookup yields CDR1 SEHNR and CDR2 FQNEAQ (reference sequence). This CDR3 is 13 amino acids long. V lost 4 bases and J 2 bases, leaving 6 bases between the germline ends. Total RNA was extracted from unfractionated whole blood. This chain joins TRBV7-9 and TRBJ1-3, with D uncertain. The origin of this receptor is a male donor in good health. The CDR3 nucleotides are TGTGCCAGCAGCTCCGGGCCTGGAAACACCATATATTTT. This translates into CASSSGPGNTIYF.